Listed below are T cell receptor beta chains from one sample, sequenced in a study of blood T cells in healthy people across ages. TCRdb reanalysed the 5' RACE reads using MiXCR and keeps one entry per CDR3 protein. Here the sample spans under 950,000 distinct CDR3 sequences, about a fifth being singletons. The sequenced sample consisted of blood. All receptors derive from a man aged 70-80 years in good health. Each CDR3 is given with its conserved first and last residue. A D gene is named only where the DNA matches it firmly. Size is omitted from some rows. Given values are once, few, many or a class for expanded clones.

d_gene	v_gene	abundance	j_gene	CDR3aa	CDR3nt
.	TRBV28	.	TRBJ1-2	CAEAGVGYGYTF	TGTGCCGAAGCGGGAGTCGGCTATGGCTACACCTTC
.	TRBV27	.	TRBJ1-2	CASSPLIERNYGYTF	TGTGCCAGCAGCCCCCTCATCGAACGGAACTATGGCTACACCTTC
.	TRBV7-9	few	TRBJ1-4	CASSLGSGIDEKLFF	TGTGCCAGCAGCCTAGGTAGTGGAATCGATGAAAAACTGTTTTTT
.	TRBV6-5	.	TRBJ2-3	CASSYSWRHLRTDTQYF	TGTGCCAGCAGTTACTCCTGGCGTCACTTGAGGACAGATACGCAGTATTTT
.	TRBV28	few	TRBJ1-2	CASSSPRTDSNYGYTF	TGTGCCAGCAGTTCCCCTCGGACGGACAGTAACTATGGCTACACCTTC
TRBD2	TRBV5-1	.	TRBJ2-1	CASSQGLAGNNEQFF	TGCGCCAGCAGCCAGGGACTAGCGGGGAACAATGAGCAGTTCTTC
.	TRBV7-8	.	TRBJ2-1	CASSQPQPSYNEQFF	TGTGCCAGCAGCCAGCCCCAACCGTCCTACAATGAGCAGTTCTTC
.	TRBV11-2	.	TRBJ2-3	CASSPQGFPDTQYF	TGTGCCAGCAGCCCTCAGGGTTTCCCAGATACGCAGTATTTT
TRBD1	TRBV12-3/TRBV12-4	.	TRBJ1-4	CASSDRQGRITGEKLFF	TGTGCCAGCAGTGACCGACAGGGGCGGATTACGGGTGAAAAACTGTTTTTT
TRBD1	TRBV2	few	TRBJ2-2	CASSVQGVQTYGELFF	TGTGCCAGCAGTGTTCAGGGGGTCCAAACGTATGGGGAGCTGTTTTTT
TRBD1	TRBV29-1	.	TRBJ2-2	CSVLNRGANTGELFF	TGCAGCGTTTTAAACAGGGGAGCGAACACCGGGGAGCTGTTTTTT
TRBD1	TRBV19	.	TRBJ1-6	CASSTEGQGGPPLHF	TGTGCCAGTAGCACCGAGGGACAGGGAGGGCCACCCCTCCACTTT
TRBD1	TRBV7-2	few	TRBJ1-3	CASSLRTGANSGNTIYF	TGTGCCAGCAGCTTGAGGACAGGGGCGAACTCTGGAAACACCATATATTTT
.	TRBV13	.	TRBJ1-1	CASTPEGVYTEAFF	TGTGCCAGCACCCCGGAGGGCGTTTACACTGAAGCTTTCTTT
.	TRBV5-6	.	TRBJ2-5	CASSLVGGSLQETQYF	TGTGCCAGCAGCTTGGTTGGCGGGTCCCTCCAAGAGACCCAGTACTTC
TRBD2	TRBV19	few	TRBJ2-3	CASMRRPAGSSTDTQYF	TGTGCCAGTATGAGGAGGCCAGCGGGGTCTAGCACAGATACGCAGTATTTT
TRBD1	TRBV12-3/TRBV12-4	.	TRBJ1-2	CASSQPGQGLYYGYTF	TGTGCCAGCAGTCAACCGGGACAGGGGTTATACTATGGCTACACCTTC
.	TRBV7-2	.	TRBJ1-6	CASTFGRAPLHF	TGTGCCAGCACCTTCGGGAGGGCACCCCTCCACTTT
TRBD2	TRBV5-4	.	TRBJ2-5	CASSLAGLAGPQETQYF	TGTGCCAGCAGCTTGGCCGGACTAGCGGGTCCTCAAGAGACCCAGTACTTC
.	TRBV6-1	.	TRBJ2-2	CASQTDLGTGELFF	TGTGCCAGCCAGACTGATCTTGGCACCGGGGAGCTGTTTTTT
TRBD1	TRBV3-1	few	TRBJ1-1	CASSQAPGQGGSEAFF	TGTGCCAGCAGCCAAGCCCCGGGACAGGGGGGTTCTGAAGCTTTCTTT
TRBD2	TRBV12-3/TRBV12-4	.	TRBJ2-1	CASSLVLAANEQFF	TGTGCCAGCAGTTTGGTGCTAGCGGCCAATGAGCAGTTCTTC
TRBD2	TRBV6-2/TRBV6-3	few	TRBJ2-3	CASSYGGSGRERRTQYF	TGTGCCAGCAGTTACGGCGGTAGCGGGAGGGAAAGGCGTACGCAGTATTTT
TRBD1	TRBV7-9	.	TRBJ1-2	CASSASQTGGGYGYTF	TGTGCCAGCAGCGCTAGTCAGACAGGGGGCGGTTATGGCTACACCTTC
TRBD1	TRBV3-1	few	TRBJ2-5	CASSPDRGMRETQYF	TGTGCCAGCAGCCCGGACAGGGGTATGAGAGAGACCCAGTACTTC
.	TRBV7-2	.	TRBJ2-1	CASSLDYANEQFF	TGTGCCAGCAGCTTGGACTATGCCAATGAGCAGTTCTTC
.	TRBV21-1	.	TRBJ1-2	CASSPWPAGVHLRYTF	TGTGCCAGCAGCCCCTGGCCGGCAGGGGTTCACCTCCGCTACACCTTC
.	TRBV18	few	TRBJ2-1	CASSPYRDTYNEQFF	TGTGCCAGCTCACCCTACAGGGATACCTACAATGAGCAGTTCTTC
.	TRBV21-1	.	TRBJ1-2	CASSKGRGSFYTF	TGTGCCAGCAGCAAAGGGAGGGGGAGTTTCTACACCTTC
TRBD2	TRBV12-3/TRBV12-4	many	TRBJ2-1	CASTLAGAPYNEQFF	TGTGCCAGCACTTTAGCGGGGGCCCCCTACAATGAGCAGTTCTTC
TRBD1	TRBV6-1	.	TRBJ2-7	CALGQGTYEQYF	TGTGCCCTGGGACAGGGAACCTACGAGCAGTACTTC
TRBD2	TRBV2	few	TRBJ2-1	CASGGLGGTEQFF	TGTGCCAGCGGTGGCCTCGGGGGGACTGAGCAGTTCTTC
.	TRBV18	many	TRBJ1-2	CASSPETGTNYGYTF	TGTGCCAGCTCACCAGAAACAGGGACCAACTATGGCTACACCTTC
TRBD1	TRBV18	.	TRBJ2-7	CASSHSDRVYEQYF	TGTGCCAGCTCACATAGCGACAGGGTCTACGAGCAGTACTTC
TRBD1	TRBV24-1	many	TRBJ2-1	CATSDAGTGSYEQFF	TGTGCCACCAGTGATGCCGGGACAGGTTCGTATGAGCAGTTCTTC
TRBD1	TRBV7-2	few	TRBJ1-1	CASSSRDRGPEAFF	TGTGCCAGCAGCTCCCGGGACAGGGGGCCTGAAGCTTTCTTT
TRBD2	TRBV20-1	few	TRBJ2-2	CSAGGTSGVTGELFF	TGCAGTGCTGGGGGGACTAGCGGAGTTACCGGGGAGCTGTTTTTT
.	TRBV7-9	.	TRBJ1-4	CASSSREDATNEKLFF	TGTGCCAGCAGCTCCCGCGAGGATGCAACTAATGAAAAACTGTTTTTT
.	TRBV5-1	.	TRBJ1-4	CASSLDQVGKLFF	TGCGCCAGCAGCTTGGATCAGGTGGGGAAACTGTTTTTT
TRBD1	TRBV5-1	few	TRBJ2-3	CVSSPARQGLRSTDTQYF	TGCGTCAGCAGTCCCGCAAGACAGGGCCTGAGGAGCACAGATACGCAGTATTTT
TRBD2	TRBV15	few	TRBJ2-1	CATSRPTSGKTNEQFF	TGTGCCACCAGCAGACCCACTAGCGGGAAAACGAATGAGCAGTTCTTC
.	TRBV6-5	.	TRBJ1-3	CASSRGQGGSGNTIYF	TGTGCCAGCAGCCGAGGGCAGGGAGGATCTGGAAACACCATATATTTT
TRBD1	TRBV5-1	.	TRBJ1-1	CASSTGTGGMNTEAFF	TGCGCCAGCAGCACCGGGACAGGGGGTATGAACACTGAAGCTTTCTTT
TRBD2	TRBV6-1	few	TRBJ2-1	CASSNPFTLAGGYNEQFF	TGTGCCAGCAGTAACCCCTTCACACTAGCGGGAGGTTACAATGAGCAGTTCTTC
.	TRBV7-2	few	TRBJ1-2	CASSFGLVNYGYTF	TGTGCCAGCAGCTTTGGTCTGGTGAACTATGGCTACACCTTC
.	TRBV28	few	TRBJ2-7	CASLPGVKSGEQYF	TGTGCCAGCCTTCCGGGAGTCAAATCGGGAGAGCAGTACTTC
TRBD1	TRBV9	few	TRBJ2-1	CASSAGTGTYNEQFF	TGTGCCAGCAGCGCGGGGACAGGGACATACAATGAGCAGTTCTTC
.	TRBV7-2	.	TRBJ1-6	CASSLAVDSPLHF	TGTGCCAGCAGCTTAGCGGTGGATTCACCCCTCCACTTT
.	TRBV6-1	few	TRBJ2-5	CASSGGIGGETQYF	TGTGCCAGCAGTGGGGGTATAGGTGGGGAGACCCAGTACTTC
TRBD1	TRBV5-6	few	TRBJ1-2	CASRGQGTNYGYTF	TGTGCCAGCAGGGGACAGGGGACTAACTATGGCTACACCTTC
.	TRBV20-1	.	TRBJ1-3	CSASAYSGNTIYF	TGCAGTGCTAGCGCTTACTCTGGAAACACCATATATTTT
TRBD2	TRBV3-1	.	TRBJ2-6	CASSQGTSASGANVLTF	TGTGCCAGCAGCCAAGGGACTAGCGCCTCTGGGGCCAACGTCCTGACTTTC
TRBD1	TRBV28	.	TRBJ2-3	CASSFLWGQGLTDTQYF	TGTGCCAGCAGTTTCTTGTGGGGACAGGGGCTTACAGATACGCAGTATTTT
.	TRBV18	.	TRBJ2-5	CASSPRGRETQYF	TGTGCCAGCTCACCACGAGGGAGGGAGACCCAGTACTTC
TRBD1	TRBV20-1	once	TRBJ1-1	CSARGQGTAFF	TGCAGTGCTCGAGGACAGGGAACGGCTTTCTTT
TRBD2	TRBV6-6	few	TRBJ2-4	CASRDRGLAGGSIQYF	TGTGCCAGCAGGGACCGGGGATTAGCGGGAGGGAGTATTCAGTACTTC
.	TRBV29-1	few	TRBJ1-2	CSVVHGGYGYTF	TGCAGCGTTGTGCACGGCGGCTATGGCTACACCTTC
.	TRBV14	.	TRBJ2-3	CASSQYGDTQYF	TGTGCCAGCAGCCAATACGGAGATACGCAGTATTTT
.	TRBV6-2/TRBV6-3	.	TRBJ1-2	CASSYADGRSGYTF	TGTGCCAGCAGTTACGCGGACGGGCGGAGCGGCTACACCTTC
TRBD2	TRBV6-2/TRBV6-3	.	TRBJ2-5	CASGTTSGPQETQYF	TGTGCCAGCGGAACGACTAGCGGACCCCAAGAGACCCAGTACTTC